These 26 T cell receptor beta chains were sequenced from one sample in a study of T cell responses to AZD1222 COVID-19 vaccine. Measured with immunoSEQ multiplex PCR; TCRdb has only the in-frame clones, and not every one. Counted here are about 94,000 clones, more than 70% occurring once; the ten biggest clones make up about an eighth. The source was peripheral blood, collected on day 0 of AZD1222 vaccination. The receptors here all came from an adult in good health.

The chain recombines TRBV6-4 with TRBJ1-2; D remains unclear. CDR1 is MRHNA and CDR2 is SNTAGT in the germline V gene. V lost 2 bases to trimming and J lost 7 bases, with 14 bases between them. This CDR3 region has 14 residues. The CDR3 loop reads CASSDLGGRGGYTF. The CDR3 DNA reads TGTGCCAGCAGTGACCTTGGAGGGCGGGGTGGCTACACCTTC.

The chain links TRBV6-5 to TRBJ2-1, with 9 bases aligning to TRBD1. Germline V lookup: CDR1 MNHEY, CDR2 SVGAGI. V dropped 4 bases and J dropped 7; count of bases not matched to a gene: 5. The CDR3 is made up of 14 amino acids. CDR3 bases: TGTGCCAGCAGTTGGACAGGGGTCGTAAATGAGCAGTTCTTC. Translation: CASSWTGVVNEQFF.

J is TRBJ1-1 and V is TRBV7-2; D is possibly TRBD1 (6 bases). Germline loops: CDR1 SGHTA, CDR2 FQGNSA. The CDR3 has 16 amino acids. Trimming pared 4 bases from V and 5 bases from J, leaving 20 bases between. This CDR3 reads CASSSAGGVTGTEAFF. The CDR3 DNA is TGTGCCAGCAGCTCAGCGGGGGGCGTGACAGGAACTGAAGCTTTCTTT. The full variable domain, in which reference TRBV7-2 and TRBJ1-1 provide the parts outside the CDR3, is GAGVSQSPSNKVTEKGKDVELRCDPISGHTALYWYRQSLGQGLEFLIYFQGNSAPDKSGLPSDRFSAERTGGSVSTLTIQRTQQEDSAVYLCASSSAGGVTGTEAFFGQGTRLTVV.

The chain recombines TRBV7-2 with TRBJ1-1; possible D gene TRBD1, 5 bases. CDR3 length: 15 amino acids. Trimming shortened V by 5 bases and J by 3 bases, and 16 bases separated the two germline ends. Germline CDR1 is SGHTA and CDR2 is FQGNSA. The CDR3 DNA reads TGTGCCAGCAGCCTCCGGAGGTGGGGGGACACTGAAGCTTTCTTT. This codes for CASSLRRWGDTEAFF. The variable domain in full, with the rest retrieved from reference TRBV7-2 and TRBJ1-1, is GAGVSQSPSNKVTEKGKDVELRCDPISGHTALYWYRQSLGQGLEFLIYFQGNSAPDKSGLPSDRFSAERTGGSVSTLTIQRTQQEDSAVYLCASSLRRWGDTEAFFGQGTRLTVV.

The genes are TRBV7-8 and TRBJ1-6; tentatively, D is TRBD1 (5 bases). Germline CDR1 and CDR2: SGHVS and FQNEAQ. This CDR3 is built from 12 residues. With 1 base removed from V and 13 bases from J, the gap between germline ends came to 8 bases. The DNA for the CDR3 is TGTGCCAGCAGCTTAGAGGCAGGGCCCCTCCACTTT. Translating it yields CASSLEAGPLHF.

The chain links TRBV29-1 to TRBJ2-2, with D perhaps TRBD1 (6 bases). The V end lost 0 bases, the J end lost 4 bases, and 12 bases lay between the germline ends. Germline V gene sequence: CDR1 SQVTM, CDR2 ANQGSEA. This CDR3 comprises 15 residues. The CDR3 spells CSVEDNRAATGELFF. Here the CDR3 DNA reads TGCAGCGTTGAAGATAACAGGGCGGCCACCGGGGAGCTGTTTTTT.

This chain uses TRBV6-6 with TRBJ1-2, with D perhaps matching TRBD1 (5 bases). V was clipped by 6 bases and J by 4 bases, with 15 bases between them. Germline-derived CDR1 and CDR2 are MNHNY and SVGAGI (reference sequence). The CDR3 is 14 amino acids. For the CDR3, the DNA is TGTGCCAGCAGACCCGGGACCGAGAGCTATGGCTACACCTTC. Protein: CASRPGTESYGYTF.

In this sample, this clone turned up a few times. This rearrangement joins TRBV10-3 to TRBJ1-2; perhaps TRBD1 as D (6 bases). The CDR3 is 12 amino acids. V gave up 5 bases and J gave up 5 bases, with 9 bases separating them. Per germline, CDR1 ENHRY and CDR2 SYGVKD. The CDR3 DNA follows: TGTGCCATCAGTCCGGGACAATATGGCTACACCTTC. Translation gives CAISPGQYGYTF.

The V call is TRBV12-3 or TRBV12-4, the J call TRBJ1-1, with D uncertain. Trimming left V 7 bases short and J 5 bases short, with 8 bases between. This CDR3 contains 11 residues. CDR3 amino acids: CASTLSTEAFF. Here the CDR3 DNA reads TGTGCCAGCACGCTTTCAACTGAAGCTTTCTTT.

The chain uses TRBV6-5 and TRBJ1-2, with unresolved D. CDR3 length: 11 amino acids. Per the germline V gene, CDR1 is MNHEY and CDR2 is SVGAGI. Trimming cost V 7 bases and J 3 bases, with 6 bases left between them. The CDR3 DNA follows: TGTGCCAGCAAACTGGACTATGGCTACACCTTC. Translating gives CASKLDYGYTF.

The rearrangement links TRBV28 to TRBJ1-5, with a tentative D call TRBD1 (6 bases). With 7 bases removed from V and 3 bases from J, the gap between germline ends came to 13 bases. The CDR3 loop spans 14 amino acids. Germline CDR1 MDHEN, CDR2 SYDVKM. Written as DNA, the CDR3 is TGTGCCAGCACCACCGGACAGCACAATCAGCCCCAGCATTTT. Amino acids: CASTTGQHNQPQHF.

The gene calls are TRBV5-1 and TRBJ1-1; D is unresolved. The V end was cut by 2 bases, the J end by 0 bases, with 5 bases between. Germline loops: CDR1 SGHRS, CDR2 YFSETQ. CDR3 size: 13 residues. DNA for the CDR3: TGCGCCAGCAGCTTTAATATGAACACTGAAGCTTTCTTT. Translating gives CASSFNMNTEAFF. Looking up the rest from reference TRBV5-1 and TRBJ1-1 gives the full variable domain: KAGVTQTPRYLIKTRGQQVTLSCSPISGHRSVSWYQQTPGQGLQFLFEYFSETQRNKGNFPGRFSGRQFSNSRSEMNVSTLELGDSALYLCASSFNMNTEAFFGQGTRLTVV.

DNA for the CDR3: TGTGCCATCAGTGAGTCACCGGATTTTAACTATGGCTACACCTTC. Translated: CAISESPDFNYGYTF. V usage is TRBV10-3 and J usage is TRBJ1-2; D remains unclear. V dropped 0 bases and J dropped 1 base, with 9 bases sitting between them. Germline-derived CDR1 and CDR2 are ENHRY and SYGVKD. The CDR3 runs 15 residues.

The rearrangement links TRBV19 to TRBJ2-1, with 9 bases matching TRBD1. This CDR3 has 15 residues. The J segment lost 8 bases and the V segment lost 7 bases, leaving 12 bases of the junction unmatched. Germline V gene sequence: CDR1 LNHDA, CDR2 SQIVND (reference sequence). CDR3 in DNA: TGTGCCAGTATCTGGGGGACAGGGAGCGTCGATGAGCAGTTCTTC. Amino acids: CASIWGTGSVDEQFF.

The V gene is TRBV19, the J gene TRBJ2-5, with D perhaps TRBD2 (5 bases). The germline CDR1 and CDR2 sequences are LNHDA and SQIVND (reference sequence). The CDR3 is 15 amino acids. Trimming took 5 bases from V and 2 from J, leaving 15 bases between them. CDR3 DNA sequence: TGTGCCAGTAGTCCCCGGAGGTTGCCTCAAGAGACCCAGTACTTC. This sequence encodes CASSPRRLPQETQYF. The whole variable domain, remainder taken from reference TRBV19 and TRBJ2-5, is DGGITQSPKYLFRKEGQNVTLSCEQNLNHDAMYWYRQDPGQGLRLIYYSQIVNDFQKGDIAEGYSVSREKKESFPLTVTSAQKNPTAFYLCASSPRRLPQETQYFGPGTRLLVL.

The genes are TRBV19 and TRBJ2-5, with a weak D call TRBD2 (5 bases). Germline loops: CDR1 LNHDA, CDR2 SQIVND (reference sequence). V was cut by 3 bases and J by 2 bases, with 10 bases left in between. The CDR3 is 14 amino acids. The CDR3 spells CASSMRTAQETQYF. CDR3 coding DNA: TGTGCCAGTAGTATGAGGACTGCACAAGAGACCCAGTACTTC.

The chain recombines TRBV27 with TRBJ2-2; D might be TRBD2 (7 bases). V shed 3 bases and J shed 5 bases, with 16 bases lying between them. The CDR3 length is 16 residues. The V gene's germline CDR1 is MNHEY and CDR2 SMNVEV (reference sequence). The chain's CDR3 is CASSLGGQRGTGELFF. Here the CDR3 DNA reads TGTGCCAGCAGTTTGGGTGGACAGCGGGGAACCGGGGAGCTGTTTTTT.

This chain links TRBV5-8 with TRBJ1-2; D remains ambiguous. Germline assignment: CDR1 SGHTS and CDR2 YDEGEE. Deletions cut 5 bases from V and 4 bases from J, with 15 bases between. The CDR3 totals 14 residues. CDR3 DNA: TGTGCCAGCAGAAGACAAGGGTCGGTCTATGGCTACACCTTC. Its translation: CASRRQGSVYGYTF.

This chain uses TRBV6-5 with TRBJ2-7; TRBD2 aligns across 12 bases. Looked up from germline, CDR1 is MNHEY and CDR2 is SVGAGI. Trimming at V came to 5 bases and at J to 6 bases, leaving 8 bases not matched to a gene. The CDR3 extends over 15 amino acids. In DNA form, the CDR3 reads TGTGCCAGCAGTCACAACGAACTAGCGGGGGGCGAGCAGTACTTC. It specifies CASSHNELAGGEQYF.

This clone was observed a single time. The chain links TRBV7-2 to TRBJ2-3; 12 bases are shared with TRBD2. This CDR3 spans 18 amino acids. Trimming at V came to 0 bases and at J to 4 bases, leaving 8 bases not matched to a gene. The germline gives CDR1 SGHTA, CDR2 FQGNSA. The CDR3 DNA sequence: TGTGCCAGCAGCTTAGCGGCCCCTGGACTAGCGGGGCCAGATACGCAGTATTTT. Translating it yields CASSLAAPGLAGPDTQYF.

This chain links TRBV5-8 with TRBJ2-2, with a possible D match to TRBD1 (6 bases). Germline CDR1 and CDR2: SGHTS and YDEGEE. This CDR3 spans 16 amino acids. V dropped 1 base and J dropped 2 bases, with 12 bases sitting between them. CDR3 sequence (DNA): TGTGCCAGCAGCTTGCGTAGGACAGCCAACACCGGGGAGCTGTTTTTT. Translated, it gives CASSLRRTANTGELFF.

The chain employs TRBV19 and TRBJ1-1; no definite D call. The V end was cut by 9 bases, the J end by 1 base, with 12 bases between. The CDR3 extends over 13 amino acids. Germline V CDR1 and CDR2: LNHDA, SQIVND (reference sequence). CDR3 nucleotide sequence: TGTGCCAGCCTAGACCCGCGGAACACTGAAGCTTTCTTT. The encoded protein is CASLDPRNTEAFF.

The gene calls are TRBV15 and TRBJ1-2, with TRBD1 as a possible D gene (6 bases). CDR3 length equals 15 residues. CDR1 and CDR2 from the germline V gene are LNHNV and YYDKDF (reference sequence). V was trimmed by 4 bases and J by 4 bases, leaving 16 bases between them. In DNA form, the CDR3 reads TGTGCCACCAGCAACAATCAGGGGTATGGCTATGGCTACACCTTC. Translating gives CATSNNQGYGYGYTF.

The chain joins TRBV19 to TRBJ1-4; D not resolved. The germline V and J ends were trimmed by 2 bases and 5 bases, with 6 bases remaining between them. The CDR3 is 13 residues long. CDR1 is LNHDA, CDR2 SQIVND, per germline (reference sequence). The CDR3 region is CASSIQLNEKLFF. Here the CDR3 DNA reads TGTGCCAGTAGTATACAGTTAAATGAAAAACTGTTTTTT. Complete variable domain (other parts from reference TRBV19 and TRBJ1-4): DGGITQSPKYLFRKEGQNVTLSCEQNLNHDAMYWYRQDPGQGLRLIYYSQIVNDFQKGDIAEGYSVSREKKESFPLTVTSAQKNPTAFYLCASSIQLNEKLFFGSGTQLSVL.

The chain has TRBV9 and TRBJ1-6; TRBD1 agrees at 7 bases. The CDR3 has 18 residues. The germline CDR1 and CDR2 sequences are SGDLS and YYNGEE. Trimming at V came to 4 bases and at J to 9 bases, leaving 19 bases not matched to a gene. The DNA of the CDR3 is TGTGCCAGCAGCCCCAACCCTCCCGGACAGGAAGGGCTTTCACCCCTCCACTTT. This translates into CASSPNPPGQEGLSPLHF.

The chain carries TRBV7-9 and TRBJ1-1; 8 nucleotides agree with TRBD1. Trimming removed 1 base from V and 4 bases from J; junction bases left unmatched: 5. CDR1 and CDR2 (germline): SEHNR, FQNEAQ (reference sequence). There are 15 residues in the CDR3. Here the CDR3 reads CASSLEGQVATEAFF. The CDR3 DNA reads TGTGCCAGCAGCTTAGAGGGACAGGTGGCCACTGAAGCTTTCTTT.